This is a list of T cell receptor beta chains from one sample in a study of OX40 agonist ivuxolimab in advanced cancers. The data were produced by immunoSEQ multiplex PCR, yet TCRdb's version contains in-frame clones alone and is incomplete. The sample shows 65,000 to 80,000 clones, around 93% of them seen only once. The sequenced sample was CD4+ or CD8+ T cells sorted from blood, obtained in a trial of the OX40 agonist ivuxolimab. The origin of the receptors is an adult with an advanced solid tumor such as melanoma, head and neck, liver or kidney cancer. Each CDR3 is given with its conserved first and last residue. A D gene is named only where the DNA matches it firmly. Clone size appears in some rows only: once, few, many, or a class for an expanded clone.

v_gene	j_gene	abundance	d_gene	CDR3aa	CDR3nt
TRBV6-1	TRBJ2-1	.	TRBD2	CASSRGGNEQFF	TGTGCCAGCAGTCGGGGGGGCAATGAGCAGTTCTTC
TRBV27	TRBJ1-1	few	.	CASSLGPATEAFF	TGTGCCAGCAGTCTGGGACCGGCCACTGAAGCTTTCTTT
TRBV7-6	TRBJ2-1	.	.	CASTRSGSHEQFF	TGTGCCAGCACCCGATCGGGGTCGCATGAGCAGTTCTTC
TRBV12-5	TRBJ1-1	.	.	CASGLTQGGTEAFF	TGTGCTAGTGGTTTGACTCAGGGAGGCACTGAAGCTTTCTTT
TRBV27	TRBJ1-4	.	TRBD1	CASSLWTGGEKLFF	TGTGCCAGCAGTTTATGGACAGGGGGCGAAAAACTGTTTTTT
TRBV6-6	TRBJ1-3	.	.	CASTGGGGNTIYF	TGTGCCAGCACCGGAGGTGGCGGAAACACCATATATTTT
TRBV5-6	TRBJ2-1	.	.	CASSGPGLLPYNEQFF	TGTGCCAGCAGCGGCCCGGGACTCCTCCCCTACAATGAGCAGTTCTTC
TRBV27	TRBJ2-7	.	.	CASSLSRSYEQYF	TGTGCCAGCAGTTTATCGAGGTCCTACGAGCAGTACTTC
TRBV5-4	TRBJ2-7	once	TRBD2	CASSLSGGPYEQYF	TGTGCCAGCAGCTTGTCGGGGGGGCCCTACGAGCAGTACTTC
TRBV13	TRBJ2-5	once	.	CASSLGSGGSIQETQYF	TGTGCCAGCAGCTTAGGTTCGGGCGGCAGCATCCAAGAGACCCAGTACTTC
TRBV13	TRBJ1-1	few	.	CASSSPRTASGTEAFF	TGTGCCAGCAGCTCCCCTCGGACAGCCTCGGGCACTGAAGCTTTCTTT